A selection of T cell receptor beta chains follows, all from one sample in a study of early T cells in non-severe SARS-CoV-2 infection. TCRdb reprocessed the 5' RACE reads with MiXCR, giving one entry per CDR3 protein. The table has some 66,000 distinct CDR3 sequences, approximately 8.3% seen once. The specimen sequenced was whole blood. These receptors were collected from an adult who was a healthcare worker with PCR-confirmed SARS-CoV-2 infection or an uninfected control (not recorded which). Each CDR3 is given with its conserved first and last residue. The D gene is left open where the match is weak.

>TRBV5-1|TRBD2|TRBJ2-5
CASSVLASGSHREETQYF
>TRBV25-1|.|TRBJ1-1
CASSELMRGNTEAFF
>TRBV5-1|TRBD1|TRBJ1-4
CASSLVGGVAEKLFF
>TRBV19|.|TRBJ2-3
CASSIGNRPTDTQYF
>TRBV12-3/TRBV12-4|.|TRBJ2-6
CASKPGLSGANVLTF
>TRBV7-6|TRBD1|TRBJ1-2
CASSPRTGANYGYTF
>TRBV9|TRBD1|TRBJ1-5
CASSRQGHQPQHF
>TRBV2|.|TRBJ2-3
CASRAGYFTDTQYF
>TRBV7-2|.|TRBJ2-1
CASSLWMGLAAINEQFF
>TRBV20-1|.|TRBJ2-7
CSAMAGLRLEEQYF
>TRBV7-3|.|TRBJ2-1
CASSLAPSAHNEQFF
>TRBV7-8|.|TRBJ1-5
CASSPMAGYNQPQHF
>TRBV12-3/TRBV12-4|.|TRBJ2-2
CASIYGELFF
>TRBV5-1|TRBD1|TRBJ1-1
CASKTGEVFGNTEAFF
>TRBV11-2|.|TRBJ1-1
CASSLDSGEREAFF
>TRBV14|.|TRBJ1-3
CASSQGRYSGNTIYF
>TRBV7-9|TRBD1|TRBJ2-7
CASSGQGAGEQYF
>TRBV7-2|TRBD2|TRBJ2-3
CASSLGLAADTQYF
>TRBV6-1|.|TRBJ2-7
CASTTGTQYEQYF
>TRBV30|.|TRBJ2-7
CAWSWGSYEQYF
>TRBV14|.|TRBJ2-4
CASSQRGSGNIQYF
>TRBV5-1|.|TRBJ2-3
CASSSSSTDTQYF
>TRBV10-3|.|TRBJ2-7
CAISESLTRAYEQYF
>TRBV7-9|TRBD2|TRBJ2-1
CASSSGLAGDDQFF
>TRBV20-1|.|TRBJ1-6
CSARGFRDFPSSYNSPLHF
>TRBV6-5|.|TRBJ1-5
CASSKIRDGGRNQPQHF
>TRBV29-1|.|TRBJ1-3
CSVRGSGNTIYF
>TRBV3-1|.|TRBJ2-7
CASSQPGAGEHEQYF
>TRBV5-6|.|TRBJ2-1
CASSLRPTSSYNEQFF
>TRBV7-3|.|TRBJ2-3
CASSLIPSTGKHTQYF
>TRBV11-3|.|TRBJ2-3
CASSLGRGVTTDTQYF